This T cell receptor (beta chain) was sequenced during a study of PD-1 blockade in classical Hodgkin lymphoma (TCRdb year 2020). With regard to the full study: Nivolumab dosing was 3 mg/kg intravenously every 2 weeks, continuing until either disease progression or unacceptable toxicity. To define a peripheral blood immune signature of response to PD-1 blockade in classical Hodgkin lymphoma, the study combined TCR beta sequencing with CyTOF.

Study-level results and caveats: Patients starting nivolumab less than 1 year after ASCT had lower diversity and were excluded from later analyses to avoid confounding by immune reconstitution. Newly diagnosed patients were reported to have lower baseline TCR diversity than healthy donors, and relapsed/refractory patients were reported to have lower baseline TCR diversity still. CD4+ but not CD8+ TCR diversity rose significantly by C4D1 (p=0.0027 vs p=0.16), most apparent in complete responders (p=0.02). Among trial patients, those achieving complete response had baseline diversity similar to that of newly diagnosed patients, while diversity was significantly lower in partial responders and progressors. Only a single clinical trial cohort was studied, and what caused the repertoire differences, possibly disease activity or prior therapy, remained undefined.

The Qiagen DNeasy kit was used to extract genomic DNA both from unsorted PBMCs and from the negatively selected CD4+ and CD8+ fractions. Using primers that anneal to V and J segments, immunoSEQ multiplex PCR amplified the TCR beta CDR3 regions. A synthetic immune receptor repertoire was used to minimize amplification bias, and any remaining bias was removed computationally after sequencing. The authors' pipeline ran thus. Custom Python scripts were used to quantify repertoire diversity as the Shannon entropy index. The unsorted, CD4+ and CD8+ repertoires were each analyzed separately, with the exception of combined analyses, where CD4+ and CD8+ sequences were merged in silico. Clonal expansion was defined as a frequency increase of at least 2-fold after treatment compared with C1D1, and clones undetected at baseline were assigned a pseudocount of 0.5. Singleton clones were defined as clones with 0 or 1 copy at C1D1, and non-singleton clones were defined as clones with 2 or more copies. Clones expanded in unsorted samples were assigned a CD4+, CD8+ or unknown annotation through matching of protein sequences in sorted samples from the same patient. Wilcoxon tests on paired samples were used to test changes in diversity from C1D1 to C4D1. TCRdb's version of the immuneACCESS table is confined to in-frame rearrangements and falls short of the full clone set. An unresolved V gene accounts for under half of the shortfall where checked; the remainder is of unknown origin. V and J calls and clone size are given by that table; D and trimming were obtained from the DNA. Recorded for this sample are approximately 160,000 clones; approximately 72% of them occurred a single time. Together, the top ten hold roughly 10% of the sample.

Concerning this clone itself: It lacks a known antigen. Nothing much larger sits one base from this clone, and base qualities are not available.

The junction shows trimming of 6 bases on V and 2 bases on J, and the gene matches do not reach 5 bases of it. The CDR3 goes from the cysteine to the phenylalanine over 15 residues. Only the CDR3 DNA is retained, 45 bases long and in frame from the first base. The germline V gene sets CDR1 to MNHEY and CDR2 to SVGAGI. The time point label corresponds to: cycle 2 day 1 (C2D1) of nivolumab. Every trial patient had relapsed after autologous stem cell transplantation, and cohorts A, B and C differed in prior brentuximab vedotin exposure. A total of over 55 patients with relapsed/refractory classical Hodgkin lymphoma made up the trial cohort, and each patient's best overall response was complete response, partial response or progressive disease. Single-agent nivolumab was administered to trial patients in the multi-cohort phase II CheckMate 205 trial. An independent review committee assessed best overall response using the 2007 International Working Group response criteria. PBMCs from the trial were collected at three points: immediately before nivolumab initiation (C1D1), and during therapy at cycle 2 day 1 and cycle 4 day 1. Peripheral blood was collected in 8 mL Vacutainer Cell Preparation Tubes, from which PBMCs were isolated by centrifugation and then cryopreserved.

This sequence uses TRBV6-5 and TRBJ1-2; a stretch of 11 junction bases matches TRBD1. Sequenced here: peripheral blood mononuclear cells (PBMCs), sampled before the second cycle of nivolumab. The source is a human donor with classical Hodgkin lymphoma. DNA sequence: TGTGCCAGCAGAACCGGGACAGGGGGAAACTATGGCTACACCTTC. Its coded protein is CASRTGTGGNYGYTF.